The 20 T cell receptor beta chains below all came from one sample that was sequenced in a study of OX40 agonist ivuxolimab in advanced cancers. This table comes from immunoSEQ multiplex PCR, and its TCRdb copy is limited to in-frame clones, with some not included. The table shows more than 60,000 clones, with about 80% occurring only once. Sequencing used CD4+ or CD8+ T cells sorted from blood, obtained in a trial of the OX40 agonist ivuxolimab. Receptors were obtained from an adult with an advanced solid tumor such as melanoma, head and neck, liver or kidney cancer.

The genes are TRBV5-6 and TRBJ1-6; D unclear. V lost 4 bases and J 6 bases, leaving 11 bases between the germline ends. The CDR3 contains 14 residues. CDR1 is SGHDT and CDR2 is YYEEEE in the germline V gene. The CDR3 spells CASSRPAGNSPLHF. CDR3 sequence (DNA): TGTGCCAGCAGCCGTCCAGCCGGTAATTCACCCCTCCACTTT.

Here the CDR3 reads CASSIWPHEEDGYTF. CDR3 nucleotide sequence: TGTGCCAGCAGCATTTGGCCCCACGAGGAGGATGGCTACACCTTC. This chain connects TRBV9 to TRBJ1-2; D is unclear. The ends were cut back, 4 bases at V and 6 bases at J, with 19 bases in the middle. CDR1 is SGDLS and CDR2 is YYNGEE in the germline V gene. The CDR3 runs 15 residues.

This sequence joins TRBV6-5 and TRBJ2-7; D perhaps matches TRBD1 (5 bases). Deletions cut 6 bases from V and 3 bases from J, with 12 bases between. The CDR3 runs 13 residues. Germline V gene data show CDR1 as MNHEY and CDR2 as SVGAGI. DNA for the CDR3: TGTGCCAGCAGGAGAGGACAAGTCTACGAGCAGTACTTC. Translating it yields CASRRGQVYEQYF.

V usage is TRBV15 and J usage is TRBJ2-3; TRBD2 matches at 11 bases. Germline V gives CDR1 LNHNV, CDR2 YYDKDF (reference sequence). This CDR3 contains 19 residues. The V and J ends lost 0 bases and 3 bases, in that order; junction bases with no gene match: 11. For the CDR3, the DNA is TGTGCCACCAGCAGAGATTCGGGGCTAGCGGGGGGTAGTACAGATACGCAGTATTTT. This sequence encodes CATSRDSGLAGGSTDTQYF.

CDR3 nucleotides: TGTGCCAGCAGCTTCCTGTACAGGGTCCCCAATTCACCCCTCCACTTT. Translated, it gives CASSFLYRVPNSPLHF. The chain recombines TRBV11-2 with TRBJ1-6; tentatively, D is TRBD1 (6 bases). The CDR3 length is 16 residues. Looked up from germline, CDR1 is SGHAT and CDR2 is FQNNGV. V shed 3 bases and J shed 7 bases, with 16 bases lying between them. The variable domain in full, with the rest retrieved from reference TRBV11-2 and TRBJ1-6, is EAGVAQSPRYKIIEKRQSVAFWCNPISGHATLYWYQQILGQGPKLLIQFQNNGVVDDSQLPKDRFSAERLKGVDSTLKIQPAKLEDSAVYLCASSFLYRVPNSPLHFGNGTRLTVT.

V usage is TRBV7-2 and J usage is TRBJ2-7, with TRBD2 matching over 7 bases. The CDR3 has 11 residues. Germline-derived CDR1 and CDR2 are SGHTA and FQGNSA. CDR3 protein: CVGWGGYEQYF. As DNA, the CDR3 is TGTGTGGGGTGGGGGGGTTACGAGCAGTACTTC.

V gene TRBV28 combines with J gene TRBJ2-5, with 8 bases that match TRBD1. Trimming removed 7 bases from V and 4 bases from J; junction bases left unmatched: 8. The germline V gene has CDR1 MDHEN and CDR2 SYDVKM. This CDR3 is built from 14 residues. CDR3 coding DNA: TGTGCCAGCAACCCTCAGGGGGCGGCAGAGACCCAGTACTTC. This encodes CASNPQGAAETQYF.

The CDR3 DNA is TGTGCCAGCAGTGAAATGCGGGGGGGCCTTTCTGGGGCCAACGTCCTGACTTTC. Translated: CASSEMRGGLSGANVLTF. The V call is TRBV2, the J call TRBJ2-6; 9 bases are shared with TRBD2. The germline V gene has CDR1 SNHLY and CDR2 FYNNEI. Trimming at V came to 2 bases and at J to 1 base, leaving 6 bases not matched to a gene. The CDR3 covers 18 residues. The full variable domain, in which reference TRBV2 and TRBJ2-6 provide the parts outside the CDR3, is EPEVTQTPSHQVTQMGQEVILRCVPISNHLYFYWYRQILGQKVEFLVSFYNNEISEKSEIFDDQFSVERPDGSNFTLKIRSTKLEDSAMYFCASSEMRGGLSGANVLTFGAGSRLTVL.

V gene TRBV14 combines with J gene TRBJ2-3, with TRBD2 matching over 11 bases. Germline values: CDR1 SGHDN, CDR2 FVKESK. The CDR3 consists of 19 residues. Trimming took 0 bases from V and 0 from J; bases not matched to a gene: 8. CDR3: CASSQDIPLAGGSTDTQYF. In DNA form, the CDR3 reads TGTGCCAGCAGCCAAGATATCCCCCTAGCGGGGGGCAGCACAGATACGCAGTATTTT. The variable domain in full, completed from reference TRBV14 and TRBJ2-3, reads EAGVTQFPSHSVIEKGQTVTLRCDPISGHDNLYWYRRVMGKEIKFLLHFVKESKQDESGMPNNRFLAERTGGTYSTLKVQPAELEDSGVYFCASSQDIPLAGGSTDTQYFGPGTRLTVL.

About this clone itself: At one end the junction does not follow the germline gene, possibly because of a read error. The rearrangement joins TRBV7-8 to TRBJ1-2; a weak D match, TRBD1 (5 bases). CDR1 SGHVS and CDR2 FQNEAQ come from the germline V gene. The CDR3 is 13 residues long. CDR3 sequence: CASSNNRQQELDF. DNA of the CDR3: TGTGCCAGCAGCAATAACCGTCAACAGGAATTAGACTTC.

The chain uses TRBV19 and TRBJ1-5; TRBD1 might be the D (6 bases). The CDR3 sequence is 16 residues long. V was pared by 3 bases and J by 3 bases, with 15 bases between. Germline assignment: CDR1 LNHDA and CDR2 SQIVND (reference sequence). The CDR3 bases are TGTGCCAGTAGTATTTACCGAGGGGGAATCAATCAGCCCCAGCATTTT. This gives the protein CASSIYRGGINQPQHF.

The gene calls are TRBV2 and TRBJ1-4; D may be TRBD1 (5 bases). The CDR3 covers 15 residues. V was pared by 6 bases and J by 4 bases, with 15 bases between. Germline V gene data show CDR1 as SNHLY and CDR2 as FYNNEI. CDR3 in DNA: TGTGCCAGCAGCGAAAACAGAGGGGATAATGAAAAACTGTTTTTT. The encoded protein is CASSENRGDNEKLFF.

This clone was seen a single time. This chain joins TRBV6-5 and TRBJ1-2, with 7 bases aligning to TRBD1. In germline, CDR1 is MNHEY, CDR2 SVGAGI. V lost 5 bases and J lost 5; bases outside the gene matches: 11. There are 15 residues in the CDR3. CDR3 protein: CASSPPGQLNYGYTF. The CDR3, as DNA: TGTGCCAGCAGTCCGCCGGGACAGCTGAATTATGGCTACACCTTC.

In this sample, this clone turned up a few times. The V call is TRBV4-1, the J call TRBJ1-5, with no clear D. The germline CDR1 and CDR2 sequences are MGHRA and YSYEKL. This CDR3 comprises 15 residues. Between the trimmed V and J ends, which lost 1 base and 1 base, there was a span of 8 bases. CDR3 coding DNA: TGCGCCAGCAGCCAAGGACATGGCAGCAATCAGCCCCAGCATTTT. Residues: CASSQGHGSNQPQHF.

The rearrangement links TRBV28 to TRBJ2-4; 7 bases line up with TRBD2. The CDR3 is made up of 15 amino acids. Trimming cost V 4 bases and J 0 bases; bases outside gene matches: 3. Germline CDR1 MDHEN, CDR2 SYDVKM. The DNA for the CDR3 is TGTGCCAGCAGTTCGGGGGGACTAGCCAAAAACATTCAGTACTTC. It encodes CASSSGGLAKNIQYF.

This clone turned up a few times. The V and J genes are TRBV6-5 and TRBJ2-7, with D tentatively TRBD2 (6 bases). The CDR3 has 15 amino acids. Germline V gene data show CDR1 as MNHEY and CDR2 as SVGAGI. V was clipped by 2 bases and J by 2 bases, with 13 bases between them. The CDR3, as DNA: TGTGCCAGCAGTTACGGAGGGTCGGGCGCCTACGAGCAGTACTTC. Its translation: CASSYGGSGAYEQYF.

V usage is TRBV6-1 and J usage is TRBJ2-3; 7 bases are a match to TRBD1. The trim removed 0 bases at V and 8 bases at J, leaving 11 bases unmatched. Germline values: CDR1 MNHNS, CDR2 SASEGT. CDR3 length: 16 residues. The CDR3 spells CASSEALGQFSGTQYF. In nucleotides, the CDR3 is TGTGCCAGCAGTGAAGCGCTGGGACAGTTCAGTGGTACGCAGTATTTT.

This clone was recorded a few times. The V gene is TRBV5-1, the J gene TRBJ1-2; possible D gene TRBD1, 5 bases. The CDR3 totals 16 residues. The germline gives CDR1 SGHRS, CDR2 YFSETQ. Between the trimmed V and J ends, which lost 4 bases and 3 bases, there was a span of 19 bases. The CDR3 is CASSGDDSIGDYGYTF. CDR3 sequence (DNA): TGCGCCAGCAGCGGAGACGACAGTATCGGTGACTATGGCTACACCTTC.

The V and J genes are TRBV7-2 and TRBJ1-3, with D hard to call. Trimming removed 3 bases at V and 4 bases at J, with 10 bases between. In germline, CDR1 is SGHTA, CDR2 FQGNSA. CDR3 size: 14 residues. The CDR3 loop is CASSFASTGNTIYF. The CDR3 bases are TGTGCCAGCAGCTTCGCTTCAACCGGAAACACCATATATTTT. The complete variable domain, with remaining parts taken from reference TRBV7-2 and TRBJ1-3, reads GAGVSQSPSNKVTEKGKDVELRCDPISGHTALYWYRQSLGQGLEFLIYFQGNSAPDKSGLPSDRFSAERTGGSVSTLTIQRTQQEDSAVYLCASSFASTGNTIYFGEGSWLTVV.

The chain combines TRBV25-1 with TRBJ1-6, with a tentative D call TRBD1 (5 bases). V was shortened by 1 base and J by 13 bases, with 17 bases between the two germline ends. The CDR3 extends over 15 amino acids. Per germline, CDR1 MGHDK and CDR2 SYGVNS. The CDR3 DNA reads as TGTGCCAGCAGTGAATTCGGGACGGTGGGTTCGCCCCTCCACTTT. Its translation: CASSEFGTVGSPLHF.